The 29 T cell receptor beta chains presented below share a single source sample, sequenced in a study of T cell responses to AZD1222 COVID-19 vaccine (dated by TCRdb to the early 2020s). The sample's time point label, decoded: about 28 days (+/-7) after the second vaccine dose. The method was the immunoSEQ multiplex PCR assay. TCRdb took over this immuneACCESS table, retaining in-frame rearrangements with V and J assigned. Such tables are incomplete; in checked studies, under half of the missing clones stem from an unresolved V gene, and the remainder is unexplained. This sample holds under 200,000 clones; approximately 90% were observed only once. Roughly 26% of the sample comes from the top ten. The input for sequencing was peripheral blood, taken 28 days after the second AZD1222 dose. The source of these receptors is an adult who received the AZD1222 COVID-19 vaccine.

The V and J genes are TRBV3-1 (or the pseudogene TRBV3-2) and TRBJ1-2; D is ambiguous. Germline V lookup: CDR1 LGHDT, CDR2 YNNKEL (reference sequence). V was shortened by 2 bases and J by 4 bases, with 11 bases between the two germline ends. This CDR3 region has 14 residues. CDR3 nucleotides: TGTGCCAGCAGCCAATTTGGACCCCTCTATGGCTACACCTTC. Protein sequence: CASSQFGPLYGYTF.

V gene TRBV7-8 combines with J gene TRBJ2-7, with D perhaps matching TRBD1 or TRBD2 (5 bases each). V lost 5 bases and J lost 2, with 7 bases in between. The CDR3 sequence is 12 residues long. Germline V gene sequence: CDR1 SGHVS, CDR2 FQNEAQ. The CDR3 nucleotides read TGTGCCAGCAGCCTGGGGGCCTACGAGCAGTACTTC. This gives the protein CASSLGAYEQYF. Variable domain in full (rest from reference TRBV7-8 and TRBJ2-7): GAGVSQSPRYKVAKRGQDVALRCDPISGHVSLFWYQQALGQGPEFLTYFQNEAQLDKSGLPSDRFFAERPEGSVSTLKIQRTQQEDSAVYLCASSLGAYEQYFGPGTRLTVT.

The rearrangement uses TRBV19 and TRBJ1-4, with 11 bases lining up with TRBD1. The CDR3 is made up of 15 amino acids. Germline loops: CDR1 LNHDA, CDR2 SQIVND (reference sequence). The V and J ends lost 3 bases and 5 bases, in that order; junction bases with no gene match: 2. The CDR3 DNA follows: TGTGCCAGTAGTATTGGACAGGGGGCGAATGAAAAACTGTTTTTT. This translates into CASSIGQGANEKLFF. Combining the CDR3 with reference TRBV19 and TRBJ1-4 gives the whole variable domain DGGITQSPKYLFRKEGQNVTLSCEQNLNHDAMYWYRQDPGQGLRLIYYSQIVNDFQKGDIAEGYSVSREKKESFPLTVTSAQKNPTAFYLCASSIGQGANEKLFFGSGTQLSVL.

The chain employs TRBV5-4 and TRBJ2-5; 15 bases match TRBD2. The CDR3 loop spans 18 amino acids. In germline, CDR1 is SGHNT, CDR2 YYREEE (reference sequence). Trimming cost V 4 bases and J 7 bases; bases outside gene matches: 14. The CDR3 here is CASSTNRTSGRVSGTQYF. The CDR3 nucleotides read TGTGCCAGCAGCACCAACCGGACTAGCGGGAGGGTCTCCGGGACCCAGTACTTC.

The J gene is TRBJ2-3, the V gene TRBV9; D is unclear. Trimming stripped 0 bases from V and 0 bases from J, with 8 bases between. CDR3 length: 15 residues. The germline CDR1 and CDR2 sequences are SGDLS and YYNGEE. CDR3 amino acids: CASSVGGASTDTQYF. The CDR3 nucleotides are TGTGCCAGCAGCGTAGGCGGAGCAAGCACAGATACGCAGTATTTT. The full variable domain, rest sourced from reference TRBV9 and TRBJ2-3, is DSGVTQTPKHLITATGQRVTLRCSPRSGDLSVYWYQQSLDQGLQFLIQYYNGEERAKGNILERFSAQQFPDLHSELNLSSLELGDSALYFCASSVGGASTDTQYFGPGTRLTVL.

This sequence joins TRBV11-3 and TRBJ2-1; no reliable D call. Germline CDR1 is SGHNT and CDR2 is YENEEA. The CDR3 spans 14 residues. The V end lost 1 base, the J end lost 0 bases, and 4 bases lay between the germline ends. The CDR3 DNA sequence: TGTGCCAGCAGCTTAGCGAGCTCCTACAATGAGCAGTTCTTC. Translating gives CASSLASSYNEQFF.

CDR3 sequence: CASSPTRYGYTF. CDR3 bases: TGTGCCAGCTCCCCCACTCGCTATGGCTACACCTTC. V gene TRBV6-5 combines with J gene TRBJ1-2, with D unresolved. Germline V gene lookup returns CDR1 MNHEY and CDR2 SVGAGI. The CDR3 contains 12 residues. V shed 8 bases and J shed 4 bases, with 11 bases lying between them.

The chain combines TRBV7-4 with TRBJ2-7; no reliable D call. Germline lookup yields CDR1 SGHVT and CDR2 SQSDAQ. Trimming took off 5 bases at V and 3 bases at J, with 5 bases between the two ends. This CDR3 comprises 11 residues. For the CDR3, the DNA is TGTGCCAGCAGCCCAAGCTACGAGCAGTACTTC. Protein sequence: CASSPSYEQYF.

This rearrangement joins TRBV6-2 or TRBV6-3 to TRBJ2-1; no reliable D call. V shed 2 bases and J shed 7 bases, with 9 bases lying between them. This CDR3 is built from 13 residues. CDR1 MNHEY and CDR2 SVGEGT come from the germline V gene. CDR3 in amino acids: CASSYPNLNEQFF. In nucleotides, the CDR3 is TGTGCCAGCAGTTACCCCAATCTGAATGAGCAGTTCTTC.

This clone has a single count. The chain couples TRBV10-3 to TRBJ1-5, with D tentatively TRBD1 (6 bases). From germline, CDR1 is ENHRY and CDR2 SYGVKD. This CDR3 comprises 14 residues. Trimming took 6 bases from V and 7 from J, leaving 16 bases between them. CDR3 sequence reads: CAIRGEGELQPQHF. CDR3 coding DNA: TGTGCCATCAGGGGGGAGGGGGAACTCCAGCCCCAGCATTTT.

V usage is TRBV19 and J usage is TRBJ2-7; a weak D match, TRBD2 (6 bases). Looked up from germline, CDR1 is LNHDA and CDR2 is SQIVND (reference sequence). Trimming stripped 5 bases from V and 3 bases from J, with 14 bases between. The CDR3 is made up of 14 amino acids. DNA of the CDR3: TGTGCCAGTAGTTCGGGACTCCCGGGCTACGAGCAGTACTTC. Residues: CASSSGLPGYEQYF.

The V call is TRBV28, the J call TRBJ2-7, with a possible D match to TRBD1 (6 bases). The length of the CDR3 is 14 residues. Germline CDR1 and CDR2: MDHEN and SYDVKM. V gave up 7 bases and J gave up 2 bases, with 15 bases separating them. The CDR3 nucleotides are TGTGCCAGCAATAGACAGGTGCCCCCCTACGAGCAGTACTTC. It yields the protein CASNRQVPPYEQYF.

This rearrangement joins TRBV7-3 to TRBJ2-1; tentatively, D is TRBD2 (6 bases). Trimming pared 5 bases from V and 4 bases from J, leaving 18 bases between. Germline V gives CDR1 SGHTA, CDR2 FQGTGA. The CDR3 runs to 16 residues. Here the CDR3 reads CASSVDGGTVYNEQFF. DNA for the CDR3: TGTGCCAGCAGCGTAGATGGGGGGACGGTATACAATGAGCAGTTCTTC.

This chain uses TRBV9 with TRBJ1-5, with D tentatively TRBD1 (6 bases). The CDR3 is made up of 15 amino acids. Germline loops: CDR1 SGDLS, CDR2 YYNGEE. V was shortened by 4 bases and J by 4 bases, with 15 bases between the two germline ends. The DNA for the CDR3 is TGTGCCAGCAGCACCCTCGGGGACACTAATCAGCCCCAGCATTTT. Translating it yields CASSTLGDTNQPQHF.

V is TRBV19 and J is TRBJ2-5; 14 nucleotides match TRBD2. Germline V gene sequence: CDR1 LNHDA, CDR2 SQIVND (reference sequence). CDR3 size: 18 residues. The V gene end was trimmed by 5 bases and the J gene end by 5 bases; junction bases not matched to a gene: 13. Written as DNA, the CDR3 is TGTGCCAGTAGTTCACCCGGGACTAGCGGGAGAGGAAGGGAGACCCAGTACTTC. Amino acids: CASSSPGTSGRGRETQYF. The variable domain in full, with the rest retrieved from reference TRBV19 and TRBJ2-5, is DGGITQSPKYLFRKEGQNVTLSCEQNLNHDAMYWYRQDPGQGLRLIYYSQIVNDFQKGDIAEGYSVSREKKESFPLTVTSAQKNPTAFYLCASSSPGTSGRGRETQYFGPGTRLLVL.

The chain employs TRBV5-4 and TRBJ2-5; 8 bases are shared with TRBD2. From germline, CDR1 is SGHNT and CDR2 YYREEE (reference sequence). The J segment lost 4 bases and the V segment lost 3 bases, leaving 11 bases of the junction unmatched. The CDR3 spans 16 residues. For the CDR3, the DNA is TGTGCCAGCAGCTACCCCGGGACTAGGGCCGGAGAGACCCAGTACTTC. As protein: CASSYPGTRAGETQYF.

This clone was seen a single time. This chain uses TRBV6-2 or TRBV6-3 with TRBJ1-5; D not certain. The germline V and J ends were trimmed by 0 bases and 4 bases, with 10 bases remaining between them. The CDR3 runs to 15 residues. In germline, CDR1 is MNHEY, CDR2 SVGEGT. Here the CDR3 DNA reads TGTGCCAGCAGTTACTCTTTGGCAGTAAATCAGCCCCAGCATTTT. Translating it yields CASSYSLAVNQPQHF.

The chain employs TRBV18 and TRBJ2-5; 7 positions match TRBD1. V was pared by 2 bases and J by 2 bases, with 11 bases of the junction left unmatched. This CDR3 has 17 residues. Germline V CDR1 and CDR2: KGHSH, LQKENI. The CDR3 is CASSPGQPGTAQETQYF. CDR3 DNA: TGTGCCAGCTCACCAGGCCAACCGGGGACAGCTCAAGAGACCCAGTACTTC.

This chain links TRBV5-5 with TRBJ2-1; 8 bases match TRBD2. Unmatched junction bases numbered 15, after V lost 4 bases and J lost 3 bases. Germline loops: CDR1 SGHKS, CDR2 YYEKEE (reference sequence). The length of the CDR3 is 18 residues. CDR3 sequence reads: CASSLGIAGQRRYNEQFF. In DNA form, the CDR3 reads TGTGCCAGCAGCCTTGGGATAGCGGGACAACGACGCTACAATGAGCAGTTCTTC.

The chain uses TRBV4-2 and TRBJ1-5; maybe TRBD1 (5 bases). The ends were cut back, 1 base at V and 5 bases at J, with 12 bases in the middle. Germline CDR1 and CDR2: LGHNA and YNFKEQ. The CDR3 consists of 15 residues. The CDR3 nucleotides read TGTGCCAGCAGCCAAGGAGGGGCCATCGATCAGCCCCAGCATTTT. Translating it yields CASSQGGAIDQPQHF.

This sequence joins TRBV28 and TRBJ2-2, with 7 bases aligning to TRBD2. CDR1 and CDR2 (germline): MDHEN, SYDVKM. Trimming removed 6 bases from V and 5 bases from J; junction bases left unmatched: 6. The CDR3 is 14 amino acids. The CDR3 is CASSVWGGTGELFF. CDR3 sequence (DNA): TGTGCCAGCAGCGTGTGGGGGGGGACCGGGGAGCTGTTTTTT.

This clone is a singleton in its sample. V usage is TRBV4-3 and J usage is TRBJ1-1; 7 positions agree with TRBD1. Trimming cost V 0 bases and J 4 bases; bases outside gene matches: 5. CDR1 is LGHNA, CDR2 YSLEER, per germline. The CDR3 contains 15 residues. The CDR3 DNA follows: TGCGCCAGCAGCCAAGACGACAGGGCAGGCACTGAAGCTTTCTTT. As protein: CASSQDDRAGTEAFF.

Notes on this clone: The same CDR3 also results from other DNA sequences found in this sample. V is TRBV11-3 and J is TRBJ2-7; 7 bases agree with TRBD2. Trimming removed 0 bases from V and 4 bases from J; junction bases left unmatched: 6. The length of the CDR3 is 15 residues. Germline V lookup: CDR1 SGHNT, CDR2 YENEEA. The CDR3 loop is CASSLEGGSNYEQYF. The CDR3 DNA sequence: TGTGCCAGCAGCTTAGAGGGAGGGTCCAATTACGAGCAGTACTTC.

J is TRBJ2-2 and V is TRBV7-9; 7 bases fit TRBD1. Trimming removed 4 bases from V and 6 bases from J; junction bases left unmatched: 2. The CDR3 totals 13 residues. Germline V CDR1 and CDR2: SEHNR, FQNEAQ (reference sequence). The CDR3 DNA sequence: TGTGCCAGCAGCTCTCAGGGGGCCGGGGAGCTGTTTTTT. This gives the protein CASSSQGAGELFF. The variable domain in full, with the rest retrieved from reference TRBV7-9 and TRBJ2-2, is DTGVSQNPRHKITKRGQNVTFRCDPISEHNRLYWYRQTLGQGPEFLTYFQNEAQLEKSRLLSDRFSAERPKGSFSTLEIQRTEQGDSAMYLCASSSQGAGELFFGEGSRLTVL.

The CDR3 region has the DNA TGTGCCAGCAGTTACTCAGGGGAACGGGAGCAGTACTTC. Encoded protein: CASSYSGEREQYF. The chain couples TRBV6-5 to TRBJ2-7, with TRBD1 as a possible D gene (5 bases). Looked up from germline, CDR1 is MNHEY and CDR2 is SVGAGI. The CDR3 spans 13 residues. V was trimmed by 0 bases and J by 7 bases, leaving 10 bases between them.

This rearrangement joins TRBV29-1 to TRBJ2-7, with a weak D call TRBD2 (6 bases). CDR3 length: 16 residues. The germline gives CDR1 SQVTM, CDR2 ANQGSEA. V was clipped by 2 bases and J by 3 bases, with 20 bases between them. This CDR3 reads CSVETVKGARGYEQYF. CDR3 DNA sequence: TGCAGCGTTGAAACGGTTAAGGGCGCGCGGGGCTACGAGCAGTACTTC.

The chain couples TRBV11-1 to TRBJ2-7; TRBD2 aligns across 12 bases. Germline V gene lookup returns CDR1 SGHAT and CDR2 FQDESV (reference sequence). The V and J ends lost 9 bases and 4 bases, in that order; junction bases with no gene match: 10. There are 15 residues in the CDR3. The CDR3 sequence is CASSRTSGTIYEQYF. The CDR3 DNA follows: TGTGCCAGTTCTCGGACTAGCGGGACCATTTACGAGCAGTACTTC.

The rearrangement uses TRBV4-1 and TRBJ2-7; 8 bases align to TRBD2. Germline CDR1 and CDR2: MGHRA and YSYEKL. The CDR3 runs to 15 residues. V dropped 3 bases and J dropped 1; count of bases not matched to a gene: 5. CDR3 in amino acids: CASSHAGTSSYEQYF. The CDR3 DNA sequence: TGCGCCAGCAGCCATGCCGGGACTAGTTCCTACGAGCAGTACTTC.

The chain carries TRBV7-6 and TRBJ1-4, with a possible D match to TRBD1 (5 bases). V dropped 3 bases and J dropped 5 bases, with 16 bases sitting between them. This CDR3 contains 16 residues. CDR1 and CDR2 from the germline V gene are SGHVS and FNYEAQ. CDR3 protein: CASSLGRGRTNEKLFF. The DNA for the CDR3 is TGTGCCAGCAGCTTGGGGAGGGGTCGGACAAATGAAAAACTGTTTTTT.